Reported below is one T cell receptor beta chain. Original methodology: Cell counts per sample came from amplifying reference gene primers. TCRdb keeps only in-frame clones here, not all; method: immunoSEQ multiplex PCR. The V and J calls and the clone size are those of that table, but D and trimming were determined from the DNA. This table has about 59,000 clones, over 80% appearing once. The CDR3 has 12 amino acids. V lost 5 bases to trimming and J lost 6 bases, with 9 bases between them. CDR1 SEHNR and CDR2 FQNEAQ come from the germline V gene (reference sequence). The sample originates from a study of blood T cell repertoires in COVID-19. Study summary: Whether acute or convalescent, the COVID-19 samples came from the United States, Italy and Spain. PBMCs, B-cell-depleted T cells, or T cells were the source of the cDNA or gDNA that made up the material.

This clonotype was obtained from a woman older than 75 with acute or convalescent COVID-19. V is TRBV7-9 and J is TRBJ2-3, with TRBD2 as a possible D gene (5 bases). Material: peripheral blood. CDR3 region: CASSGQRDTQYF. CDR3 bases: TGTGCCAGCAGCGGCCAGCGGGATACGCAGTATTTT.